This TCR beta chain was identified during a study of T cells after yellow fever vaccination. A universal primer site and UMIs were added as TCR cDNA was made by 5'RACE template switching. TCRdb re-analysed the 5' RACE reads in MiXCR, keeping a single row per CDR3 protein. The table includes around 350,000 distinct CDR3 sequences, over 5% detected once. Study results and caveats: Most clones from primary vaccination resurfaced after the booster (around 97% CD4, 88% CD8). A secondary response was less intense yet reached its peak sooner, at day 5 versus 15.

This clonotype was counted a few times. Its antigen is unidentified. Between the trimmed V and J ends, which lost 6 bases and 6 bases, there was a span of 8 bases. This CDR3 contains 11 residues. The germline CDR1 and CDR2 sequences are SQVTM and ANQGSEA. The sequence was collected from a man aged 25-45 years who received the YFV17D yellow fever vaccine. The material was PBMCs, obtained 5 days after the yellow fever booster vaccination. The J gene is TRBJ2-2, the V gene TRBV29-1; D might be TRBD1 or TRBD2, each matching 5 bases. CDR3 region: CSVGTSGELFF. DNA for the CDR3: TGCAGCGTAGGGACCTCCGGGGAGCTGTTTTTT.